Below, one T cell receptor (beta chain) is given with its context. Trimming cost V 6 bases and J 5 bases; bases outside gene matches: 15. The CDR3 sequence is 15 residues long. The germline CDR1 and CDR2 sequences are SQVTM and ANQGSEA. The record originates from a study of blood T cells in healthy people across ages. It was with a sample-barcoded 5' primer and a J-beta primer mix that a second PCR of roughly 7 to 12 cycles was run. From the 5' RACE reads, TCRdb called clonotypes with MiXCR, one entry per CDR3 protein. The sample carries under 1,100,000 distinct CDR3 sequences, approximately 26% recorded once. This sample was shared with a second study, whose subject was T cells of mothers and their children. This second study says: For the second PCR, the M1S primer put in sample barcodes and 2-4 random nucleotides.

This sequence originates from a girl aged 2-10 years in good health. The chain recombines TRBV29-1 with TRBJ1-1, with 7 nucleotides matching TRBD1. Material: blood. CDR3 in amino acids: CSVLGGGWVGTEAFF. Here the CDR3 DNA reads TGCAGCGTCCTCGGAGGGGGCTGGGTGGGAACTGAAGCTTTCTTT.